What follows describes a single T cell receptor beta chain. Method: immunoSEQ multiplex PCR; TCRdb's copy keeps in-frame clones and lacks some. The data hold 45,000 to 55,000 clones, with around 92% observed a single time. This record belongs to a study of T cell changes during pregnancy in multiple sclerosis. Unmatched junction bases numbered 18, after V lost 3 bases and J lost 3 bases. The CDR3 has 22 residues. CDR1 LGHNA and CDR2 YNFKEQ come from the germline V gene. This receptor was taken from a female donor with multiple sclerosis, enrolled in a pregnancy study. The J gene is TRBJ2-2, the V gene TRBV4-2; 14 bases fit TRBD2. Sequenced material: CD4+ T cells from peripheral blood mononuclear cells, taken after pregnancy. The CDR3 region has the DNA TGTGCCAGCAGCCAGCGACGGACTCCGGGACTAGCGGGAGATTTTGACACCGGGGAGCTGTTTTTT. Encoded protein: CASSQRRTPGLAGDFDTGELFF.